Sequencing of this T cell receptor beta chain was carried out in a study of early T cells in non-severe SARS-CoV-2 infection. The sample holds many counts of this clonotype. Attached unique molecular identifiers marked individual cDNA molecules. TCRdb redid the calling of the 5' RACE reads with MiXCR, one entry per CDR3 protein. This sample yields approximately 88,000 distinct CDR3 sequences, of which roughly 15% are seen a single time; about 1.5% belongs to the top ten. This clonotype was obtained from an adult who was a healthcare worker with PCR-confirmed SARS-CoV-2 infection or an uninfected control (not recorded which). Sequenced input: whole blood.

In DNA, the CDR3 is TGTGCCAGCAGCTCGACAACAGGGTATGGCTACACCTTC. Its protein product is CASSSTTGYGYTF. The rearrangement links TRBV6-2 or TRBV6-3 to TRBJ1-2; D possibly corresponds to TRBD1 (6 bases). Per the germline V gene, CDR1 is MNHEY and CDR2 is SVGEGT. There are 13 residues in the CDR3. Trimming stripped 6 bases from V and 5 bases from J, with 13 bases between.